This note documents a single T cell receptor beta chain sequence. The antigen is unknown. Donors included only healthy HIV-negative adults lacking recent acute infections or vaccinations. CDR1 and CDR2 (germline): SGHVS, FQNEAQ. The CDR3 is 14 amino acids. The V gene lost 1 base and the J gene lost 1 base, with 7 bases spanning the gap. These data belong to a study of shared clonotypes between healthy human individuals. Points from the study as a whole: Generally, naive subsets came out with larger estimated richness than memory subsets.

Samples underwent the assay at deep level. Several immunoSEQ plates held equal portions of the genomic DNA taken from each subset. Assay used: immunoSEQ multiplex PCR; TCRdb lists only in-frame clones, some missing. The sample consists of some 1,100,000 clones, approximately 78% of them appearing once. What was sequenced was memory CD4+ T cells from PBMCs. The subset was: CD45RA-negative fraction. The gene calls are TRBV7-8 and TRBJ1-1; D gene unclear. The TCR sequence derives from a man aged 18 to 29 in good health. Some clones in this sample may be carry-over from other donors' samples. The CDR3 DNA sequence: TGTGCCAGCAGCTTAGAATCCAGGAACACTGAAGCTTTCTTT. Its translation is CASSLESRNTEAFF. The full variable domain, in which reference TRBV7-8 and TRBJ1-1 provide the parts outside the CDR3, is GAGVSQSPRYKVAKRGQDVALRCDPISGHVSLFWYQQALGQGPEFLTYFQNEAQLDKSGLPSDRFFAERPEGSVSTLKIQRTQQEDSAVYLCASSLESRNTEAFFGQGTRLTVV.